Only a few counts were recorded for the clone carrying this T cell receptor (beta chain). The antigen is not known. V was pared by 4 bases and J by 5 bases, with 11 bases of the junction left unmatched. Germline lookup yields CDR1 SGHRS and CDR2 YFSETQ. CDR3 size: 17 residues. This specimen comes from a study of blood T cells in healthy people across ages. Then a second PCR, running about 7 to 11 cycles, was carried out with a sample-barcoded 5' primer and a J-beta primer mix. Samples each returned at least 2.5 million CDR3-containing paired-end reads. TCRdb re-derived calls from the 5' RACE reads in MiXCR, one entry per CDR3 protein. The sample records 800,000 to 950,000 distinct CDR3 sequences, approximately 35% being singletons. Study-wide results and caveats: Total diversity from one million sequenced T cells was likely underestimated. A strong correlation was found between TCR beta diversity and the percentage of naive T cells.

The chain recombines TRBV5-1 with TRBJ2-2; TRBD1 matches 10 bases. What was sequenced was blood. The receptor was isolated from a young man in good health. The chain's CDR3 is CASSHHRDRGRTGELFF. In nucleotides, the CDR3 is TGCGCCAGCAGCCATCACCGGGACAGGGGTCGAACCGGGGAGCTGTTTTTT.